The 32 T cell receptor beta chains in this list originate from one sample, sequenced in a study of cytomegalovirus exposure and HLA in healthy donors. In the PCR, 60 Vbeta and 13 Jbeta primers were used. Libraries were prepared by immunoSEQ multiplex PCR; TCRdb keeps only in-frame clonotypes and omits some of them. The table includes roughly 120,000 clones, around four fifths detected once. The sequencing input was PBMCs. The receptor source for this set is a human donor in good health.

A few counts support this clone. This chain links TRBV10-2 with TRBJ2-7, with 10 bases that match TRBD2. Germline V gene lookup returns CDR1 WSHSY and CDR2 SAAADI. V was pared by 6 bases and J by 0 bases, with 5 bases of the junction left unmatched. CDR3 size: 15 residues. CDR3 region: CASREAGGSSYEQYF. Here the CDR3 DNA reads TGCGCCAGCAGGGAAGCGGGGGGGAGCTCCTACGAGCAGTACTTC.

This chain links TRBV7-9 with TRBJ2-7, with 9 nucleotides matching TRBD1. The CDR3 runs to 15 residues. With 5 bases clipped from V and 4 bases from J, the junction kept 9 bases outside the gene matches. Looked up from germline, CDR1 is SEHNR and CDR2 is FQNEAQ (reference sequence). In nucleotides, the CDR3 is TGTGCCAGCAGCGCCCCGGGACAGGGATCGTACGAGCAGTACTTC. It encodes CASSAPGQGSYEQYF.

This chain uses TRBV5-1 with TRBJ1-5, with D maybe TRBD1 (6 bases). Trimming took 1 base from V and 4 from J, leaving 6 bases between them. CDR1 is SGHRS, CDR2 YFSETQ, per germline. CDR3 length: 13 amino acids. CDR3 region: CASSLTGNQPQHF. Here the CDR3 DNA reads TGCGCCAGCAGCTTGACAGGGAATCAGCCCCAGCATTTT.

A note on this clone: Sequence at one end of the junction differs from germline and may be a read error. The V and J genes are TRBV7-9 and TRBJ2-5; D is possibly TRBD2 (6 bases). Germline V gene lookup returns CDR1 SEHNR and CDR2 FQNEAQ (reference sequence). The CDR3 runs to 13 residues. The CDR3 reads CSSRRWGEETQYF. The CDR3 nucleotides are TGTTCCAGCCGGAGGTGGGGGGAAGAGACCCAGTACTTC.

The CDR3 nucleotides read TGTGCCAGCAGCTCGGGACTAGCGGGGGAGAACACAGATACGCAGTATTTT. Translation: CASSSGLAGENTDTQYF. The chain recombines TRBV7-8 with TRBJ2-3; 14 bases map to TRBD2. The germline V gene has CDR1 SGHVS and CDR2 FQNEAQ. With 4 bases clipped from V and 2 bases from J, the junction kept 5 bases outside the gene matches. CDR3 length: 17 residues.

Note on this clone: An end of the junction differs from the germline gene, which may be a read error. Within the sample, other DNA sequences also encode this same CDR3. The chain links TRBV7-9 to TRBJ1-1; D remains ambiguous. CDR1 SEHNR and CDR2 FQNEAQ come from the germline V gene (reference sequence). The CDR3 sequence is 12 residues long. The CDR3 nucleotides read TGTTCCAGCAGCTTAGGTTCGACTGAAGCTTTCTTT. This encodes CSSSLGSTEAFF.

This clone was detected a few times. The chain is built from TRBV19 and TRBJ1-6; D is ambiguous. Germline lookup yields CDR1 LNHDA and CDR2 SQIVND (reference sequence). The CDR3 extends over 13 amino acids. V lost 2 bases to trimming and J lost 10 bases, with 9 bases between them. CDR3 amino acids: CASSIYKRSPLHF. The CDR3 DNA sequence: TGTGCCAGTAGTATATATAAGAGATCACCCCTCCACTTT.

The chain has TRBV6-5 and TRBJ2-7; 7 nucleotides agree with TRBD2. This CDR3 spans 15 amino acids. With 2 bases clipped from V and 3 bases from J, the junction kept 7 bases outside the gene matches. Germline V gives CDR1 MNHEY, CDR2 SVGAGI. The CDR3 sequence is CASSYTRRGFYEQYF. CDR3 sequence (DNA): TGTGCCAGCAGTTACACCCGGCGGGGGTTCTACGAGCAGTACTTC.

The chain joins TRBV6-5 to TRBJ2-5, with D possibly being TRBD1 (6 bases). Near its end, the DNA agrees better with TRBJ2-7, so the J call may be wrong. The CDR3 is made up of 15 amino acids. Germline loops: CDR1 MNHEY, CDR2 SVGAGI. The CDR3 spells CASSSFDRRAYEQYF. DNA for the CDR3: TGTGCCAGCAGCTCCTTCGACAGGCGGGCCTACGAGCAGTACTTC.

This clone was detected only a few times. The gene calls are TRBV7-2 and TRBJ2-7, with 7 positions matching TRBD1. This CDR3 comprises 15 residues. Looked up from germline, CDR1 is SGHTA and CDR2 is FQGNSA. J lost 5 bases, V lost 0 bases, and 7 bases had no gene match. The CDR3 loop is CASSLAGRGSNEQYF. DNA for the CDR3: TGTGCCAGCAGCTTAGCGGGCAGGGGGAGCAACGAGCAGTACTTC.

This clone was found once. The CDR3 reads CASSLALAGSYNEQFF. CDR3 nucleotide sequence: TGTGCCAGCAGCTTGGCTCTAGCAGGCTCCTACAATGAGCAGTTCTTC. V is TRBV5-6 and J is TRBJ2-1, with a tentative D call TRBD2 (5 bases). V gave up 0 bases and J gave up 0 bases, with 10 bases separating them. CDR3 length: 16 residues. The germline V gene has CDR1 SGHDT and CDR2 YYEEEE.

In its sample, this clone was seen a few times. CDR3 region: CASRSDRGLNTGELFF. The CDR3 nucleotides are TGTGCCAGCAGATCGGACAGGGGGCTTAACACCGGGGAGCTGTTTTTT. The V and J genes are TRBV5-6 and TRBJ2-2, with 11 bases matching TRBD1. Germline V lookup: CDR1 SGHDT, CDR2 YYEEEE. The CDR3 is 16 amino acids. Losses at the gene ends were 5 bases for V and 2 bases for J; bases not matched to a gene: 5. Variable domain in full (rest from reference TRBV5-6 and TRBJ2-2): DAGVTQSPTHLIKTRGQQVTLRCSPKSGHDTVSWYQQALGQGPQFIFQYYEEEERQRGNFPDRFSGHQFPNYSSELNVNALLLGDSALYLCASRSDRGLNTGELFFGEGSRLTVL.

This clone was counted a few times. The genes are TRBV5-1 and TRBJ2-1, with 7 positions matching TRBD1. The CDR3 is 16 residues long. V lost 3 bases, J lost 6 bases, and 12 bases stayed unmatched. The germline CDR1 and CDR2 sequences are SGHRS and YFSETQ. The DNA for the CDR3 is TGCGCCAGCAGCTGGCCCCAGGGGGTGTCTAGCAATGAGCAGTTCTTC. Its translation: CASSWPQGVSSNEQFF.

There are a few counts of this clone. The chain couples TRBV13 to TRBJ1-1; D remains unclear. Trimming cost V 3 bases and J 1 base, with 6 bases left between them. The germline CDR1 and CDR2 sequences are PRHDT and FYEKMQ (reference sequence). This CDR3 has 13 amino acids. CDR3 sequence: CASSFWQNTEAFF. The CDR3 DNA follows: TGTGCCAGCAGCTTTTGGCAGAACACTGAAGCTTTCTTT.

This clone was seen a few times. The rearrangement joins TRBV10-2 to TRBJ1-1; 10 bases line up with TRBD1. The CDR3 runs to 17 residues. With 6 bases clipped from V and 0 bases from J, the junction kept 10 bases outside the gene matches. Germline CDR1 and CDR2: WSHSY and SAAADI. The DNA for the CDR3 is TGCGCCAGCAGAATTAGGGGACAGGGGTTGTTGAACACTGAAGCTTTCTTT. This codes for CASRIRGQGLLNTEAFF.

This clone was observed a few times. The chain carries TRBV2 and TRBJ1-1; 8 bases line up with TRBD1. The CDR3 contains 16 residues. Germline-derived CDR1 and CDR2 are SNHLY and FYNNEI. The J segment lost 4 bases and the V segment lost 1 base, leaving 8 bases of the junction unmatched. CDR3 in amino acids: CASSEVSGGAVTEAFF. The DNA of the CDR3 is TGTGCCAGCAGTGAAGTGTCAGGGGGCGCGGTCACTGAAGCTTTCTTT.

This clone was counted between two and nine times. This CDR3 is CASRYEQYF. CDR3 DNA: TGTGCTAGCCGCTACGAGCAGTACTTC. This chain joins TRBV12-5 and TRBJ2-7; D is unclear. Germline assignment: CDR1 LGHNT and CDR2 FRNRAP. The CDR3 runs to 9 residues. V gave up 9 bases and J gave up 3 bases, with 3 bases separating them.

The chain carries TRBV7-9 and TRBJ1-1, with a tentative D call TRBD1 (6 bases). The CDR3 runs 12 residues. The ends were cut back, 5 bases at V and 6 bases at J, with 10 bases in the middle. CDR1 is SEHNR, CDR2 FQNEAQ, per germline (reference sequence). The CDR3 region has the DNA TGTGCCAGCAGCACTGGACAGCCTGAAGCTTTCTTT. Protein product: CASSTGQPEAFF.

The chain combines TRBV18 with TRBJ2-5; 10 nucleotides align to TRBD2. CDR1 and CDR2 (germline): KGHSH, LQKENI. The CDR3 sequence is 15 residues long. Trimming took 6 bases from V and 3 from J; bases not matched to a gene: 7. CDR3 nucleotide sequence: TGTGCCAGCTCGCCCACTAGCGGGGTAAAAGAGACCCAGTACTTC. This encodes CASSPTSGVKETQYF.

This sequence joins TRBV19 and TRBJ1-1; D unclear. The ends were cut back, 6 bases at V and 3 bases at J, with 14 bases in the middle. The CDR3 length is 14 residues. In germline, CDR1 is LNHDA, CDR2 SQIVND (reference sequence). The CDR3 spells CASRHFRRDTEAFF. Here the CDR3 DNA reads TGTGCCAGTAGGCACTTTCGGAGGGACACTGAAGCTTTCTTT.

V is TRBV7-3 and J is TRBJ2-1; TRBD2 matches at 12 bases. Losses at the gene ends were 2 bases for V and 3 bases for J; bases not matched to a gene: 5. Germline loops: CDR1 SGHTA, CDR2 FQGTGA. The CDR3 totals 17 residues. The CDR3 spells CASSLLAGGEGYNEQFF. The CDR3 bases are TGTGCCAGCAGCTTACTAGCGGGGGGGGAGGGCTACAATGAGCAGTTCTTC.

Notes on this clone: The sample carries other DNA sequences with the same CDR3. J is TRBJ1-1 and V is TRBV7-9; D is unresolved. This CDR3 comprises 13 residues. Germline V lookup: CDR1 SEHNR, CDR2 FQNEAQ (reference sequence). Trimming cost V 3 bases and J 2 bases, with 7 bases left between them. The CDR3 nucleotides are TGTGCCAGCAGCTTGGGGAGAAACACTGAAGCTTTCTTT. Its translation is CASSLGRNTEAFF.

This clone was detected only once. The chain is built from TRBV28 and TRBJ1-5; D is uncertain. Deletions cut 5 bases from V and 5 bases from J, with 13 bases between. This CDR3 is 14 amino acids long. Per the germline V gene, CDR1 is MDHEN and CDR2 is SYDVKM. In nucleotides, the CDR3 is TGTGCCAGCAGTCGCTCGGGAGGCCATCAGCCCCAGCATTTT. Encoded protein: CASSRSGGHQPQHF.

This clone was seen just once. This rearrangement joins TRBV5-1 to TRBJ2-1; 9 nucleotides agree with TRBD1. CDR1 SGHRS and CDR2 YFSETQ come from the germline V gene. Trimming removed 2 bases from V and 9 bases from J; junction bases left unmatched: 9. The CDR3 covers 15 residues. The CDR3 loop is CASSLGQGFYGEQFF. CDR3 nucleotide sequence: TGCGCCAGCAGCTTAGGACAGGGGTTTTACGGTGAGCAGTTCTTC.

The chain links TRBV6-5 to TRBJ2-3; 8 bases are a match to TRBD2. The germline gives CDR1 MNHEY, CDR2 SVGAGI. V dropped 7 bases and J dropped 2; count of bases not matched to a gene: 5. CDR3 length: 14 amino acids. CDR3 sequence reads: CASKERGTTDTQYF. In nucleotides, the CDR3 is TGTGCCAGCAAGGAGCGGGGGACCACAGATACGCAGTATTTT.

This chain joins TRBV27 and TRBJ1-2; TRBD1 might be the D (6 bases). In germline, CDR1 is MNHEY, CDR2 SMNVEV (reference sequence). The ends were cut back, 5 bases at V and 8 bases at J, with 21 bases in the middle. This CDR3 is 15 amino acids long. The CDR3 bases are TGTGCCAGCAGTCAGTCCCTGACAGGCTGGGGGGGCTACACCTTC. The encoded protein is CASSQSLTGWGGYTF.

The chain recombines TRBV9 with TRBJ2-3; 10 nucleotides line up with TRBD1. Germline CDR1 is SGDLS and CDR2 is YYNGEE. With V trimmed by 4 bases and J by 6 bases, 11 bases remained unmatched. The CDR3 loop spans 16 amino acids. The DNA for the CDR3 is TGTGCCAGCAGCTCCCGGGACAGGGGATTCGAGGATACGCAGTATTTT. As protein: CASSSRDRGFEDTQYF.

In this sample, this clone turned up once. V and J are TRBV5-1 and TRBJ2-1, with D tentatively TRBD2 (5 bases). The CDR3 has 14 residues. The V end was cut by 7 bases, the J end by 6 bases, with 17 bases between. The germline V gene encodes CDR1 SGHRS and CDR2 YFSETQ. The CDR3 coding sequence is TGCGCCAGCGCCTCGGGGTGGGCTTCCAATGAGCAGTTCTTC. Translation: CASASGWASNEQFF.

V gene TRBV28 combines with J gene TRBJ1-4, with D possibly matching TRBD1 (5 bases). The CDR3 spans 15 residues. Germline CDR1 and CDR2: MDHEN and SYDVKM. The ends were cut back, 3 bases at V and 1 base at J, with 9 bases in the middle. The CDR3 is CASSFRRGTNEKLFF. The CDR3 nucleotides are TGTGCCAGCAGTTTTCGAAGGGGAACTAATGAAAAACTGTTTTTT.

The chain has TRBV6-1 and TRBJ2-3, with 8 bases aligning to TRBD2. Germline CDR1 and CDR2: MNHNS and SASEGT. This CDR3 is 18 amino acids long. V gave up 2 bases and J gave up 2 bases; unmatched junction bases: 12. In nucleotides, the CDR3 is TGTGCCAGCAGTGAATGGGAAGCGGGGGACCCTCCCACAGATACGCAGTATTTT. It translates to CASSEWEAGDPPTDTQYF.

The gene calls are TRBV27 and TRBJ2-7, with no clear D. The germline V and J ends were trimmed by 4 bases and 3 bases, with 10 bases remaining between them. CDR1 MNHEY and CDR2 SMNVEV come from the germline V gene (reference sequence). The CDR3 spans 13 residues. CDR3 in amino acids: CASSSSLYYEQYF. In DNA form, the CDR3 reads TGTGCCAGCAGTTCAAGCCTATACTACGAGCAGTACTTC.

The V and J genes are TRBV27 and TRBJ2-5; 9 bases are shared with TRBD1. Germline loops: CDR1 MNHEY, CDR2 SMNVEV (reference sequence). CDR3 length: 14 amino acids. Unmatched junction bases numbered 6, after V lost 6 bases and J lost 4 bases. CDR3 in amino acids: CASSPRTGVETQYF. The CDR3 nucleotides read TGTGCCAGCAGCCCTAGGACAGGGGTAGAGACCCAGTACTTC.